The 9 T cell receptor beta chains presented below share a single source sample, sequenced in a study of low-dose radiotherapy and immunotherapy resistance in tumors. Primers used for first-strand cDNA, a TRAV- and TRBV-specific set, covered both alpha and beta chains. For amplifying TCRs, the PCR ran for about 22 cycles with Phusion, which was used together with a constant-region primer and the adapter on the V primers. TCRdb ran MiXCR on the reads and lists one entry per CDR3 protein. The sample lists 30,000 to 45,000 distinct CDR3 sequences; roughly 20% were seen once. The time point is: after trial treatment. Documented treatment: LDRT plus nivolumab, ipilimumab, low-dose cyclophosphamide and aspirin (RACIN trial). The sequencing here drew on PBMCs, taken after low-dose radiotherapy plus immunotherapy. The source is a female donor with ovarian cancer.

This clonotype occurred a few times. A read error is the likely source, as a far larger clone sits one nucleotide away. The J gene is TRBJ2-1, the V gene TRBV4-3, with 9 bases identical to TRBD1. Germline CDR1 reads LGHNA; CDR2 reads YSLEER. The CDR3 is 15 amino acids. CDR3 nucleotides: TGCGCCAGCAGCCGACCCGGGGACAGGGCCGCTGAGCCGTTCTTC. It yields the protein CASSRPGDRAAEPFF.

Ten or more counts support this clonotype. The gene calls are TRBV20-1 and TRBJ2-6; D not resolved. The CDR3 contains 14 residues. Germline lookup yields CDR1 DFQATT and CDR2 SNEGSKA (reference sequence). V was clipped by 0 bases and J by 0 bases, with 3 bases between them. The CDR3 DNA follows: TGCAGTGCTAGAGACAACTCTGGGGCCAACGTCCTGACTTTC. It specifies CSARDNSGANVLTF.

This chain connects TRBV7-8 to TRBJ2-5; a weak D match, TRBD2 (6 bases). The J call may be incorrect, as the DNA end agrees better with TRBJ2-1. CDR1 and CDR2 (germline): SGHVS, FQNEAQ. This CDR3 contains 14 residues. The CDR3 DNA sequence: TGTGCCAGCAGCGCCAAACTAGCTCTGAATGAGCAGTTCTTC. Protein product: CASSAKLALNEQFF.

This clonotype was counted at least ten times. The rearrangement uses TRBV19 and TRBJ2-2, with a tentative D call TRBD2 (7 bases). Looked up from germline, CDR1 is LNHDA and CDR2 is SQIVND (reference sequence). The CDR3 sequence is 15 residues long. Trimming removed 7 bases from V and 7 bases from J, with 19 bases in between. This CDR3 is CASTPVQGGVGELFF. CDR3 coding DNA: TGTGCCAGTACTCCGGTCCAAGGGGGGGTCGGGGAGCTGTTTTTT.

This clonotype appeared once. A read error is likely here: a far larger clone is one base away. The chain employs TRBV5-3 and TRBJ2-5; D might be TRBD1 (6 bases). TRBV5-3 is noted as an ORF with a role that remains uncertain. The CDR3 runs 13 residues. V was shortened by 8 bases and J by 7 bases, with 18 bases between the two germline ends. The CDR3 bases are TGTGCCAGCAGCCTTGACAGGACTGTGACCCAGTACTTC. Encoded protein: CASSLDRTVTQYF.

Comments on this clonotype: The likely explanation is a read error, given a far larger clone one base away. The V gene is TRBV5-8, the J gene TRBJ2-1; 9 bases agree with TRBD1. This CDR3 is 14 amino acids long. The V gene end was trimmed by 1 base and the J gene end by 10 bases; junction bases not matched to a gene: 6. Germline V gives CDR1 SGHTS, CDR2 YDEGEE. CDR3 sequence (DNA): TGTGCCAGCAGCTTGACAGGGGGCCCCTACGAGCAGTTCTTC. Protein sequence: CASSLTGGPYEQFF.

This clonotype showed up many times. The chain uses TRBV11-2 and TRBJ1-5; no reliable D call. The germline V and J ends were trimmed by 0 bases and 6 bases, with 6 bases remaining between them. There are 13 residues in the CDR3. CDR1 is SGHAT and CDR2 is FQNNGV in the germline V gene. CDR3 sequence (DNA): TGTGCCAGCAGCTTAGATCGGCTTCAGCCCCAGCATTTT. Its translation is CASSLDRLQPQHF.

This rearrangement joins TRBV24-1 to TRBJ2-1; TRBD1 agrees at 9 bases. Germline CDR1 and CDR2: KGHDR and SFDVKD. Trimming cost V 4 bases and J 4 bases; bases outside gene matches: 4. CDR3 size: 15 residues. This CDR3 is CATSETGGGYNEQFF. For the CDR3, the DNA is TGTGCCACCAGTGAAACAGGGGGCGGGTACAATGAGCAGTTCTTC.

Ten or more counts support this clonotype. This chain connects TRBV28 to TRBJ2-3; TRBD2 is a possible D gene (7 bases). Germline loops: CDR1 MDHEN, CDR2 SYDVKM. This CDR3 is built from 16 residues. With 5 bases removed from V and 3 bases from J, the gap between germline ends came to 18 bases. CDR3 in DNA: TGTGCCAGCAGTACCCCCTGGGGAGGGGGGACAGATACGCAGTATTTT. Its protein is CASSTPWGGGTDTQYF.